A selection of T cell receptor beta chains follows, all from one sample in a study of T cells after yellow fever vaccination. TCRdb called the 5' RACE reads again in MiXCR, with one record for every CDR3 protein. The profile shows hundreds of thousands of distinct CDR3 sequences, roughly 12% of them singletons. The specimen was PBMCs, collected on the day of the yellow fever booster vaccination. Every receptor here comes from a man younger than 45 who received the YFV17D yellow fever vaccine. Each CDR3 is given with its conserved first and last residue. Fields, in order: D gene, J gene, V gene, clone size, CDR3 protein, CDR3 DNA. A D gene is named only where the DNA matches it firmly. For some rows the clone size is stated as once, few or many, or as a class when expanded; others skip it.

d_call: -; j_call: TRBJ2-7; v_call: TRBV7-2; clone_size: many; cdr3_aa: CASSSFYEQYF; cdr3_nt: TGTGCCAGCAGCTCCTTCTACGAGCAGTACTTC
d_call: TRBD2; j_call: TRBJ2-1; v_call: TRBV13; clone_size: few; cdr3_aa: CASSWRGASGGGYNEQFF; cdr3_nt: TGTGCCAGCAGCTGGCGGGGGGCTAGCGGGGGTGGGTACAATGAGCAGTTCTTC
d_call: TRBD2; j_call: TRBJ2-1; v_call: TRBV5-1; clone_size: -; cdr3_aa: CASSLEREGRDEQFF; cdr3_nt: TGCGCCAGCAGCTTGGAGCGGGAGGGCCGCGATGAGCAGTTCTTC
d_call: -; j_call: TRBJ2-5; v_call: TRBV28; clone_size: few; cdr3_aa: CASSYSVESQYF; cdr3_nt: TGTGCCAGCAGTTACTCGGTAGAGTCCCAGTACTTC
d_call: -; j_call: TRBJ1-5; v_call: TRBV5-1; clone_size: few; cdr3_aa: CASSLGTGLGNQPQHF; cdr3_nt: TGCGCCAGCAGCTTGGGGACGGGATTGGGCAATCAGCCCCAGCATTTT
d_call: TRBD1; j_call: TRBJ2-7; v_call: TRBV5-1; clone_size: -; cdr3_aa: CASSFSGTGVVYEQYF; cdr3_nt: TGCGCCAGCAGCTTCTCCGGGACAGGGGTAGTGTACGAGCAGTACTTC
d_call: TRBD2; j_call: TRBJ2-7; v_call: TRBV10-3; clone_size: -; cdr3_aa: CAISEGRTSGLEQYF; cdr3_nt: TGTGCCATCAGTGAGGGGAGGACTAGCGGGCTCGAGCAGTACTTC
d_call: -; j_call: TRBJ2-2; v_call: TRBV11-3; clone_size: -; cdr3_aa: CASSLETDTGELFF; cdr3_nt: TGTGCCAGCAGCTTAGAAACAGACACCGGGGAGCTGTTTTTT
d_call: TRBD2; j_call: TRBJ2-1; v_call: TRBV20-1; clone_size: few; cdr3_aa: CSADQTSGGLYDEQFF; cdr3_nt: TGCAGTGCTGACCAAACCTCGGGAGGACTTTACGATGAGCAGTTCTTC
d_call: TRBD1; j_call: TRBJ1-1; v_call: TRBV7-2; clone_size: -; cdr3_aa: CASSLVGTGSNTEAFF; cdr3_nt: TGTGCCAGCAGCTTAGTGGGGACAGGGTCGAACACTGAAGCTTTCTTT
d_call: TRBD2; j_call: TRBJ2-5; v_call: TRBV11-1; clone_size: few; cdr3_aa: CASSSRIGGTSGTRPETQYF; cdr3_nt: TGTGCCAGCAGCTCAAGGATAGGGGGGACTAGCGGGACCAGACCAGAGACCCAGTACTTC